Here is one T cell receptor beta chain with its context. V was cut by 6 bases and J by 6 bases, with 14 bases left in between. The germline gives CDR1 SEHNR, CDR2 FQNEAQ (reference sequence). This CDR3 region has 14 residues. This entry is derived from a study of blood T cell repertoires in COVID-19. Using immunoSEQ multiplex PCR, the repertoire was profiled, and TCRdb retains in-frame clones only, with some absent. This table has under 200,000 clones, more than 65% appearing once. The chain recombines TRBV7-9 with TRBJ2-2, with D possibly TRBD1 on 5 matching bases. The source of this sequence is a man aged 65 to 79 with active or convalescent COVID-19. Sequencing used peripheral blood. CDR3 residues: CASSSGRGAGELFF. As DNA, the CDR3 is TGTGCCAGCAGTTCCGGTAGGGGTGCCGGGGAGCTGTTTTTT.